The clone carrying this TCR beta chain was detected only once. Naive-designated CD8 cells lacked CD45RO, were positively enriched for CCR7, and omitted terminally differentiated effector memory CD45RA+ cells. Within Nashville, Tennessee resided all donors, each a Caucasian adult. CDR1 SGHNT and CDR2 YYREEE come from the germline V gene (reference sequence). This CDR3 has 14 residues. The V gene end was trimmed by 1 base and the J gene end by 6 bases; junction bases not matched to a gene: 4. These data are taken from a study of shared clonotypes between healthy human individuals. Only in-frame clones appear in the TCRdb table, and some are missing; sequencing was by immunoSEQ multiplex PCR. The sample shows hundreds of thousands of clones, approximately 95% of them seen only once.

This receptor was obtained from a woman in her 30s in good health. The chain couples TRBV5-4 to TRBJ2-7; TRBD2 aligns across 10 bases. The sample was naive CD8+ T cells sorted from blood. CDR3 sequence reads: CASSLWTSGLEQYF. CDR3 DNA sequence: TGTGCCAGCAGCTTGTGGACTAGCGGACTCGAGCAGTACTTC.